The rows below give T cell receptor beta chains drawn from one sample of a study of T cell changes during pregnancy in multiple sclerosis. The method was immunoSEQ multiplex PCR; TCRdb's version includes in-frame clones alone and lacks a portion of them. The sample holds some 110,000 clones, about 89% seen once. Here the sequenced sample was peripheral blood, taken before pregnancy. Every receptor here comes from a female donor with multiple sclerosis, enrolled in a pregnancy study. Both conserved end residues are part of each CDR3. Fields, in order: J gene, D gene, V gene, clone size, CDR3 protein, CDR3 DNA. The D gene is left open where the match is weak. Expanded clones get a size class; other rows say once, few or many, or leave the size out.

>TRBJ2-7|NA|TRBV6-5|NA
CASGQLYEQYF
TGTGCCAGCGGACAGCTCTACGAGCAGTACTTC
>TRBJ2-1|TRBD2|TRBV6-5|NA
CASSYASGNNEQFF
TGTGCCAGCAGTTACGCTAGCGGGAACAATGAGCAGTTCTTC
>TRBJ1-1|TRBD1|TRBV19|few
CASSMTGENTEAFF
TGTGCCAGTAGTATGACAGGGGAGAACACTGAAGCTTTCTTT
>TRBJ2-1|NA|TRBV4-2|NA
CASSQEVSALYNEQFF
TGTGCCAGCAGCCAAGAGGTCAGCGCACTATACAATGAGCAGTTCTTC
>TRBJ2-1|TRBD2|TRBV29-1|NA
CSVEETGGTYNEQFF
TGCAGCGTTGAAGAAACGGGGGGGACTTACAATGAGCAGTTCTTC
>TRBJ2-6|NA|TRBV5-6|NA
CASTTPREPSGANVLTF
TGTGCCAGCACCACCCCCAGGGAACCCTCTGGGGCCAACGTCCTGACTTTC
>TRBJ2-6|NA|TRBV6-1|few
CASRESGANVLTF
TGTGCCAGCAGGGAGTCCGGGGCCAACGTCCTGACTTTC
>TRBJ2-5|NA|TRBV9|NA
CASSEGTGFQETQYF
TGTGCCAGCAGCGAGGGTACAGGGTTTCAAGAGACCCAGTACTTC
>TRBJ2-7|NA|TRBV19|NA
CASSIPTGSGYEQYF
TGTGCCAGTAGTATCCCCACAGGGAGTGGCTACGAGCAGTACTTC
>TRBJ1-2|NA|TRBV5-1|NA
CASSETGYGYTF
TGCGCCAGCAGCGAAACAGGCTATGGCTACACCTTC
>TRBJ1-1|TRBD1|TRBV7-9|NA
CASSKGARGNTEAFF
TGTGCCAGCAGCAAGGGGGCGCGAGGAAACACTGAAGCTTTCTTT
>TRBJ1-4|NA|TRBV6-1|NA
CASGGSTNEKLFF
TGTGCCAGCGGGGGGTCAACTAATGAAAAACTGTTTTTT
>TRBJ2-7|TRBD1|TRBV6-5|NA
CASSFTGGYEQYF
TGTGCCAGCAGCTTTACAGGGGGCTACGAGCAGTACTTC
>TRBJ2-5|TRBD1|TRBV13|NA
CASSLGLTGEETQYF
TGTGCCAGCAGCTTAGGCCTCACAGGGGAAGAGACCCAGTACTTC
>TRBJ1-2|TRBD1|TRBV25-1|NA
CASSGTGGDELHTF
TGTGCCAGCAGTGGTACAGGGGGCGACGAATTGCACACCTTC
>TRBJ1-6|TRBD1|TRBV4-3|NA
CASSQGPGTGNSPLHF
TGCGCCAGCAGCCAGGGGCCCGGGACAGGGAATTCACCCCTCCACTTT
>TRBJ1-2|NA|TRBV30|NA
CAWRAGANYGYTF
TGTGCCTGGAGAGCAGGGGCGAACTATGGCTACACCTTC
>TRBJ1-2|NA|TRBV5-4|few
CASSSPNRDGIYGYTF
TGTGCCAGCAGCTCACCGAACAGGGACGGCATCTATGGCTACACCTTC
>TRBJ1-5|TRBD1|TRBV2|NA
CASSGQGWDQPQHF
TGTGCCAGCAGTGGACAGGGGTGGGATCAGCCCCAGCATTTT
>TRBJ1-1|NA|TRBV29-1|NA
CSGRPGGSNTEAFF
TGCAGCGGTCGACCTGGGGGGTCGAACACTGAAGCTTTCTTT
>TRBJ2-5|NA|TRBV28|NA
CASSYYQGTQETQYF
TGTGCCAGCAGTTACTACCAGGGTACGCAAGAGACCCAGTACTTC
>TRBJ1-2|NA|TRBV9|NA
CASSRSLKGDGFDGYTF
TGTGCCAGCAGCCGCTCTCTCAAAGGGGATGGATTTGATGGCTACACCTTC
>TRBJ1-2|TRBD1|TRBV27|NA
CASKPGTGGGYTF
TGTGCCAGCAAACCCGGGACAGGCGGCGGCTACACCTTC
>TRBJ2-5|TRBD1|TRBV10-3|NA
CATRGLNRGHETQYF
TGTGCCACCAGGGGACTTAACAGGGGGCACGAGACCCAGTACTTC
>TRBJ1-2|TRBD1|TRBV11-2|NA
CASSLAAQGFSGYTF
TGTGCCAGCAGCTTAGCGGCACAGGGGTTCTCTGGCTACACCTTC
>TRBJ2-3|NA|TRBV15|once
CATSREYSTTDTQYF
TGTGCCACCAGCAGAGAATATAGCACAACAGATACGCAGTATTTT
>TRBJ2-6|TRBD2|TRBV18|NA
CASSPNGGAGGANVLTF
TGTGCCAGCTCACCAAACGGGGGGGCCGGCGGGGCCAACGTCCTGACTTTC
>TRBJ2-3|NA|TRBV7-2|NA
CASRRFTDTQYF
TGTGCCAGCCGGCGGTTCACAGATACGCAGTATTTT
>TRBJ2-1|TRBD2|TRBV15|once
CATSSKRRLAGGLVEQFF
TGTGCCACCAGCAGCAAGAGGCGCCTAGCGGGGGGGTTGGTTGAGCAGTTCTTC
>TRBJ2-3|TRBD2|TRBV9|NA
CASSVGREGLSDTQYF
TGTGCCAGCAGCGTGGGGCGGGAGGGCCTGTCAGATACGCAGTATTTT
>TRBJ1-2|NA|TRBV14|NA
CASSQAGKHGYTF
TGTGCCAGCAGCCAAGCAGGGAAACATGGCTACACCTTC
>TRBJ2-7|NA|TRBV11-2|NA
CASSSPRGEGLKQYF
TGTGCCAGCAGCTCCCCCCGCGGAGAGGGACTCAAGCAGTACTTC
>TRBJ2-6|NA|TRBV7-3|NA
CASSLTYPGASGANVLTF
TGTGCCAGCAGCTTAACATACCCCGGAGCCTCTGGGGCCAACGTCCTGACTTTC
>TRBJ2-1|NA|TRBV4-1|NA
CASSQEETEWNEQFF
TGCGCCAGCAGCCAAGAGGAGACGGAATGGAATGAGCAGTTCTTC
>TRBJ2-3|NA|TRBV19|once
CASSWTTTDTQYF
TGTGCCAGTAGTTGGACTACCACAGATACGCAGTATTTT
>TRBJ1-4|TRBD1|TRBV27|once
CASSPRQGIATNEKLFF
TGTGCCAGCAGTCCCCGACAGGGAATTGCAACTAATGAAAAACTGTTTTTT
>TRBJ2-7|NA|TRBV11-3|NA
CASSLYADYEQYF
TGTGCCAGCAGCTTATATGCGGACTACGAGCAGTACTTC
>TRBJ1-3|TRBD1|TRBV7-6|NA
CASSPYYRGRWEDTIYF
TGTGCCAGCAGCCCATACTACAGGGGTCGTTGGGAAGACACCATATATTTT
>TRBJ1-1|NA|TRBV11-3|NA
CASSLGLRAFF
TGTGCCAGCAGCTTAGGCCTTAGAGCTTTCTTT
>TRBJ2-5|NA|TRBV11-3|NA
CASSKGTKGGETQYF
TGTGCCAGCAGCAAAGGGACAAAGGGGGGGGAGACCCAGTACTTC
>TRBJ2-1|TRBD1|TRBV14|once
CASSQRTGGPPYNEQFF
TGTGCCAGCAGCCAGCGGACAGGGGGACCCCCCTACAATGAGCAGTTCTTC
>TRBJ2-7|TRBD1|TRBV6-1|NA
CASSEWDRGYEQYF
TGTGCCAGCAGTGAGTGGGACAGGGGCTACGAGCAGTACTTC
>TRBJ1-1|NA|TRBV18|NA
CASSPTTGEAFF
TGTGCCAGCTCACCTACCACAGGAGAAGCTTTCTTT
>TRBJ2-7|NA|TRBV27|NA
CASSLSPGTSSYEQYF
TGTGCCAGCAGTTTGTCCCCGGGGACAAGCTCCTACGAGCAGTACTTC
>TRBJ2-5|NA|TRBV10-3|NA
CAIRDFKGVQETQYF
TGTGCCATCAGGGACTTTAAGGGTGTACAAGAGACCCAGTACTTC
>TRBJ1-1|TRBD1|TRBV30|NA
CAWSPTGVLAFF
TGTGCCTGGAGTCCGACAGGGGTTCTAGCTTTCTTT
>TRBJ2-2|TRBD2|TRBV7-9|NA
CASSFPSGGSGELFF
TGTGCCAGCAGCTTTCCTAGCGGGGGATCCGGGGAGCTGTTTTTT
>TRBJ1-2|TRBD1|TRBV6-1|NA
CASEGAGFVTNGYTF
TGTGCCAGCGAGGGGGCAGGTTTCGTGACGAATGGCTACACCTTC
>TRBJ2-1|TRBD1|TRBV5-8|NA
CASSLGQEVIVGSYNEQFF
TGTGCCAGCAGCCTTGGACAGGAGGTAATTGTTGGCTCCTACAATGAGCAGTTCTTC
>TRBJ1-3|TRBD1|TRBV28|once
CASSSPLGQLKTTNPGNTIYF
TGTGCCAGCAGTTCGCCTCTGGGACAGCTAAAAACCACAAACCCGGGAAACACCATATATTTT
>TRBJ1-2|NA|TRBV2|NA
CASSGGQLNYGYTF
TGTGCCAGCAGTGGAGGACAGCTGAACTATGGCTACACCTTC
>TRBJ2-3|TRBD1|TRBV9|NA
CASSVEGQSDTQYF
TGTGCCAGCAGCGTAGAGGGACAGTCAGATACGCAGTATTTT
>TRBJ1-2|NA|TRBV19|NA
CASTTGYGYTF
TGTGCCAGTACTACTGGCTATGGCTACACCTTC